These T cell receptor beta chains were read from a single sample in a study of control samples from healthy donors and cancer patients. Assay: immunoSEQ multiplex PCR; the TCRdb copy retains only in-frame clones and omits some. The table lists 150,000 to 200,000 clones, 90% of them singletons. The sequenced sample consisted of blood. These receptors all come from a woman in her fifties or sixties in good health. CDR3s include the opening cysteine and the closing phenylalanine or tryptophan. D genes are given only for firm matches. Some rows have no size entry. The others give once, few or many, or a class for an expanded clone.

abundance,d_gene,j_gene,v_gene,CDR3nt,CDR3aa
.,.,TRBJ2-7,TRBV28,TGTGCCAGCACCTCCGCGAGCTCCTACGAGCAGTACTTC,CASTSASSYEQYF
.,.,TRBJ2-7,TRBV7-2,TGTGCCAGCAGAGCAACAGGGACCTACGAGCAGTACTTC,CASRATGTYEQYF
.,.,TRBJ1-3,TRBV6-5,TGTGCCAGCAGTTACTCGCAGGCGTTCTCTGGAAACACCATATATTTT,CASSYSQAFSGNTIYF
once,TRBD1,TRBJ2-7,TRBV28,TGTGCCAGCAGTTGGGACAGCCAGCAGTACTTC,CASSWDSQQYF
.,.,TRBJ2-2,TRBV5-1,TGCGCCAGCAGCTTGAATGAGGCCGGGGAGCTGTTTTTT,CASSLNEAGELFF
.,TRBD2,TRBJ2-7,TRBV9,TGTGCCAGCAGTGAAGGGACTTTAGAGCGGGGAGAGCAGTACTTC,CASSEGTLERGEQYF
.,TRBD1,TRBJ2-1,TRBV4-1,TGCGCCAGCAGCCAAGAAAGGGGGCTGAGGATGATCTTC,CASSQERGLRMIF
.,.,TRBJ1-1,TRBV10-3,TGTGCCATCAGGGATAGACAGGACACTGAAGCTTTCTTT,CAIRDRQDTEAFF
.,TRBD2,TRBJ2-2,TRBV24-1,TGTGCCACCAGTGTTGCTAGCGGGGTTGGCACCGGGGAGCTGTTTTTT,CATSVASGVGTGELFF
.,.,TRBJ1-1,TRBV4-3,TGCGCCAGCAGCCGGCAACCGAACACTGAAGCTTTCTTT,CASSRQPNTEAFF
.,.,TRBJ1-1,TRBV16,TGTGCCAGCAGCCCCTTCGCTACAAACACTGAAGCTTTCTTT,CASSPFATNTEAFF
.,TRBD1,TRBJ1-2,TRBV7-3,TGTGCCAGCAGCTTAGCACAGGGGAACTATGGCTACACCTTC,CASSLAQGNYGYTF
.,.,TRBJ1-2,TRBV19,TGTGCCAGTAGCCTCACGGAATGGTATGGCTACACCTTC,CASSLTEWYGYTF
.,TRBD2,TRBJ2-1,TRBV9,TGTGCCAGCAGCGTAGGTAATAGCGGGGGGGCCAATGAGCAGTTCTTC,CASSVGNSGGANEQFF
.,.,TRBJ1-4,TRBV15,TGTGCCACCAGCAGTACTTATGCAACTAATGAAAAACTGTTTTTT,CATSSTYATNEKLFF
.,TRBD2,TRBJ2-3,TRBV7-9,TGTGCCAGCAGCGTCGGGGGGGCGGCAGATACGCAGTATTTT,CASSVGGAADTQYF
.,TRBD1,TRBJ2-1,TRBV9,TGTGCCAGCAGCGAGCGGGTGGGGGGACAGGGGAGCAATGAGCAGTTCTTC,CASSERVGGQGSNEQFF
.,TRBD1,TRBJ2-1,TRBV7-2,TGTGCCAGCAGGCGACCCGGGACAGGGGAAGTAAATGAGCAGTTCTTC,CASRRPGTGEVNEQFF
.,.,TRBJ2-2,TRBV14,TGTGCCAGCAGCCGCCAGGCTAACACCGGGGAGCTGTTTTTT,CASSRQANTGELFF
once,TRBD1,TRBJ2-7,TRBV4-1,TGCGCCAGCAGCCTCAAGGGGGACAGTTCCTACGAGCAGTACTTC,CASSLKGDSSYEQYF
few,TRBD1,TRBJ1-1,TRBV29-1,TGCAGCGCCGATTCGGACAGGCCCCCAGCTTTCTTT,CSADSDRPPAFF
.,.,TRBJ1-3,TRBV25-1,TGTGCCAGTCACACGTCTGGAAACACCATATATTTT,CASHTSGNTIYF
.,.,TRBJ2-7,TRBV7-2,TGTGCCAGCAGCTTAAGTTGGTACGAGCAGTACTTC,CASSLSWYEQYF
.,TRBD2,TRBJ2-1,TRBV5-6,TGTGCCAGCAGCAAAACTCTAGCGGTTGATATTGACAATGAGCAGTTCTTC,CASSKTLAVDIDNEQFF
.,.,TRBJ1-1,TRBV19,TGTGCCAGTAGGTCTAGATTGAACACTGAAGCTTTCTTT,CASRSRLNTEAFF
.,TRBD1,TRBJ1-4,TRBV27,TGTGCCAGCAGTCCGTACAGGGGTGCGTCGAAACTGTTTTTT,CASSPYRGASKLFF
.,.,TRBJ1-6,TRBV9,TGTGCCAGCAGCGTAGAGGGGGGAAATTCACCCCTCCACTTT,CASSVEGGNSPLHF
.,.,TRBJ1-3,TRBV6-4,TGTGCCAGCAGTGACGCGGTAGGGCGACCAAACACCATATATTTT,CASSDAVGRPNTIYF
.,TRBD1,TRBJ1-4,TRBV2,TGTGCCAGCAATGGACAGGGGAGGGAAAAACTGTTTTTT,CASNGQGREKLFF
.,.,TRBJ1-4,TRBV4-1,TGCGCCAGCAGCCAGACCCCAGCCGGTTTTTTTAATGAAAAACTGTTTTTT,CASSQTPAGFFNEKLFF
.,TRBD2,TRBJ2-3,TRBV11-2,TGTGCCAGCAGCTTAGGTAGCGGGGGGTCAGATACGCAGTATTTT,CASSLGSGGSDTQYF
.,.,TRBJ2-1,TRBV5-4,TGTGCCAGCAGCTTGGAAGGGGGGGGCTGGGAGCAGTTCTTC,CASSLEGGGWEQFF
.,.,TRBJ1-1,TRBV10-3,TGTGCCATCAGTGAGTCGACGGGACGGCGGAACACTGAAGCTTTCTTT,CAISESTGRRNTEAFF